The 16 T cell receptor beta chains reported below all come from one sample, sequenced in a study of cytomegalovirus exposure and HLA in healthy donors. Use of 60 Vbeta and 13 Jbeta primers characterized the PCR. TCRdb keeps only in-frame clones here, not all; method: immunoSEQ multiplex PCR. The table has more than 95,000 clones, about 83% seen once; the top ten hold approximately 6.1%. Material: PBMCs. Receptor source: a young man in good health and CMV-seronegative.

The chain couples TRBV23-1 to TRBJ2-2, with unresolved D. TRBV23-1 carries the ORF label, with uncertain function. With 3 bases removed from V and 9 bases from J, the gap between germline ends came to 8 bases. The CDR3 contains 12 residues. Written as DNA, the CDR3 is TGCGCCAGCAGTCAGTCGCGTAGGGAGCTGTTTTTT. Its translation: CASSQSRRELFF.

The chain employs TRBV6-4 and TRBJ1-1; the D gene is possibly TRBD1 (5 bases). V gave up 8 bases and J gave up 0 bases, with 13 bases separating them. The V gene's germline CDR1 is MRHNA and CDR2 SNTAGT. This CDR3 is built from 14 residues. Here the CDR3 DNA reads TGTGCCAGCCGTCAGGGCACGGTGAACACTGAAGCTTTCTTT. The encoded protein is CASRQGTVNTEAFF.

The CDR3 coding sequence is TGTGCCAGCAGCTTATCTAGCGGGAGTCTTAATGAGCAGTTCTTC. Its protein is CASSLSSGSLNEQFF. The chain recombines TRBV7-3 with TRBJ2-1; 10 positions agree with TRBD2. The CDR3 length is 15 residues. The V gene end was trimmed by 2 bases and the J gene end by 7 bases; junction bases not matched to a gene: 5. Germline CDR1 reads SGHTA; CDR2 reads FQGTGA.

The CDR3 region has the DNA TGTGCCAGCAGCTATTTCACAGGGGGAACAGATACGCAGTATTTT. It encodes CASSYFTGGTDTQYF. The chain couples TRBV7-3 to TRBJ2-3, with TRBD1 matching over 8 bases. Looked up from germline, CDR1 is SGHTA and CDR2 is FQGTGA. This CDR3 spans 15 amino acids. With V trimmed by 4 bases and J by 3 bases, 6 bases remained unmatched.

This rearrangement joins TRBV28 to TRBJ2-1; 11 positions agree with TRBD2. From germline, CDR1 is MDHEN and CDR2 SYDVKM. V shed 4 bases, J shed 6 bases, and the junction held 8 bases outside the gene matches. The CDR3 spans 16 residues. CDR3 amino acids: CASSSPLLAGVNEQFF. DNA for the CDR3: TGTGCCAGCAGTTCGCCCCTACTAGCGGGAGTCAATGAGCAGTTCTTC. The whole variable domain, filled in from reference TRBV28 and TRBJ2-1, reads DVKVTQSSRYLVKRTGEKVFLECVQDMDHENMFWYRQDPGLGLRLIYFSYDVKMKEKGDIPEGYSVSREKKERFSLILESASTNQTSMYLCASSSPLLAGVNEQFFGPGTRLTVL.

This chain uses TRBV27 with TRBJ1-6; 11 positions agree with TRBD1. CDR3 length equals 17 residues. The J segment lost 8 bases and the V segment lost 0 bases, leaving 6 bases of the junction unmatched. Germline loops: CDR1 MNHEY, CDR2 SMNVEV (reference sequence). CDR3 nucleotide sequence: TGTGCCAGCAGTTTATCCCGGACAGGGGGCCTGGATTCACCCCTCCACTTT. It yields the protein CASSLSRTGGLDSPLHF.

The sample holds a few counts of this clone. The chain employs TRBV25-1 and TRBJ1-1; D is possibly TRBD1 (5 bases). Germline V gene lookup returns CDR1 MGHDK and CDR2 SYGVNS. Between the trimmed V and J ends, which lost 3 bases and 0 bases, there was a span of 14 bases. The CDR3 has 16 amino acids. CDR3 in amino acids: CASSDALGPMNTEAFF. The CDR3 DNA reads TGTGCCAGCAGTGACGCCCTGGGGCCGATGAACACTGAAGCTTTCTTT.

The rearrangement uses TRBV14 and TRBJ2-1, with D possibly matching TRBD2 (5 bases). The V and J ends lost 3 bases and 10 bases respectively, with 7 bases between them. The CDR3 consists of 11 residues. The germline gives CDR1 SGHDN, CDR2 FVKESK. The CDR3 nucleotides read TGTGCCAGCAGCCATCGACTAGAGCAGTTCTTC. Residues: CASSHRLEQFF. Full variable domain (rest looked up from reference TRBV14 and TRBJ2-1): EAGVTQFPSHSVIEKGQTVTLRCDPISGHDNLYWYRRVMGKEIKFLLHFVKESKQDESGMPNNRFLAERTGGTYSTLKVQPAELEDSGVYFCASSHRLEQFFGPGTRLTVL.

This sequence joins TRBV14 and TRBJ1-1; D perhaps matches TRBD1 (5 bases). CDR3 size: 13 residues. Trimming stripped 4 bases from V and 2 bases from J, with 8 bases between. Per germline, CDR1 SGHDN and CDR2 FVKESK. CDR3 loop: CASSLQVNTEAFF. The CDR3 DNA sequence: TGTGCCAGCAGCCTACAGGTTAACACTGAAGCTTTCTTT.

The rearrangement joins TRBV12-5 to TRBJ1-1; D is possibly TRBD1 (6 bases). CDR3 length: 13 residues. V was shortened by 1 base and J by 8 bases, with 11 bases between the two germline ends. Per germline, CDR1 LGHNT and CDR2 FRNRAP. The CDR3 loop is CASGLAGTPEAFF. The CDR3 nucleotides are TGTGCTAGTGGTTTGGCCGGGACACCCGAAGCTTTCTTT.

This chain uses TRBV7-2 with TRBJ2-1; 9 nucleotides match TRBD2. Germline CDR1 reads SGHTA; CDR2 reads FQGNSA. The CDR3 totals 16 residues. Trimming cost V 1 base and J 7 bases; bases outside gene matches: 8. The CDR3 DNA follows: TGTGCCAGCAGCTTAGTGGGCGGGAGGGCCTGGAATGAGCAGTTCTTC. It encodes CASSLVGGRAWNEQFF.

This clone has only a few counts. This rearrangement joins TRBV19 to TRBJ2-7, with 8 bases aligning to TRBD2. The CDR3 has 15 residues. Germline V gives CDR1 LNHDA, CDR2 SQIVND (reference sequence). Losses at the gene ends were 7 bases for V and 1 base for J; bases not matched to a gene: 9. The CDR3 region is CASTPSGQESYEQYF. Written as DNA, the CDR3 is TGTGCCAGTACCCCTAGCGGGCAGGAGTCCTACGAGCAGTACTTC. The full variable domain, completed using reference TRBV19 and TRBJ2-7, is DGGITQSPKYLFRKEGQNVTLSCEQNLNHDAMYWYRQDPGQGLRLIYYSQIVNDFQKGDIAEGYSVSREKKESFPLTVTSAQKNPTAFYLCASTPSGQESYEQYFGPGTRLTVT.

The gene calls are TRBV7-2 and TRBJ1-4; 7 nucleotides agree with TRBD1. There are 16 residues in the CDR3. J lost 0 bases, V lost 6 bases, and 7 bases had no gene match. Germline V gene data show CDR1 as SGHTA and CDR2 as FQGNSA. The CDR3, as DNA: TGTGCCAGCAGTTCTCACGGACAGGCAACTAATGAAAAACTGTTTTTT. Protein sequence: CASSSHGQATNEKLFF.

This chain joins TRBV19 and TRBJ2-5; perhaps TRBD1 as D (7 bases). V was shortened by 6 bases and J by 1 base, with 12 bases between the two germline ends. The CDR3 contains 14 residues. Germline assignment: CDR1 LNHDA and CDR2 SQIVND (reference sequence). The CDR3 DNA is TGTGCCAGTAGGACAGGGAGGCTCCAAGAGACCCAGTACTTC. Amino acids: CASRTGRLQETQYF.

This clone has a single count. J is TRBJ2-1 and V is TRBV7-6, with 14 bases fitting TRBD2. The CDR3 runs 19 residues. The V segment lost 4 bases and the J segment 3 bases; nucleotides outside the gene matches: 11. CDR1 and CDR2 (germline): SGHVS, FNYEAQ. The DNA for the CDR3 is TGTGCCAGCAGCTCTAGGGGACTAGCGGGAGCCGGCGACTACAATGAGCAGTTCTTC. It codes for CASSSRGLAGAGDYNEQFF. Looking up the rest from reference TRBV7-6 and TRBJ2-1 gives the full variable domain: GAGVSQSPRYKVTKRGQDVALRCDPISGHVSLYWYRQALGQGPEFLTYFNYEAQQDKSGLPNDRFSAERPEGSISTLTIQRTEQRDSAMYRCASSSRGLAGAGDYNEQFFGPGTRLTVL.

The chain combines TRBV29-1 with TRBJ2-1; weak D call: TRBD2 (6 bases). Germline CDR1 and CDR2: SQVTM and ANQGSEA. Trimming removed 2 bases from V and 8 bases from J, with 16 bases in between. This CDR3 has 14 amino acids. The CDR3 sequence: CSVEPIEGGHEQFF. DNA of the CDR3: TGCAGCGTTGAACCCATAGAGGGAGGTCATGAGCAGTTCTTC.